These 32 T cell receptor beta chains came from one sample sequenced in a study of shared clonotypes between healthy human individuals. Some clones are missing from TCRdb's copy, which holds only in-frame ones; the method was immunoSEQ multiplex PCR. The sample records 1,400,000 or so clones, approximately 98.5% being singletons. Source material: naive CD4+ T cells sorted from blood. As to subset: CD45RA+ positively selected. Receptors were obtained from a man aged 30-40 years in good health.

Concerning this clone: Other DNA sequences in this sample translate to the same CDR3. V is TRBV18 and J is TRBJ2-3; D remains unclear. The CDR3 is made up of 14 amino acids. Germline V gives CDR1 KGHSH, CDR2 LQKENI. V lost 2 bases and J 0 bases, leaving 6 bases between the germline ends. In DNA form, the CDR3 reads TGTGCCAGCTCACCAACTCCCAGCACAGATACGCAGTATTTT. It yields the protein CASSPTPSTDTQYF.

The rearrangement links TRBV9 to TRBJ2-1; 10 positions agree with TRBD2. Looked up from germline, CDR1 is SGDLS and CDR2 is YYNGEE. Trimming removed 4 bases from V and 1 base from J; junction bases left unmatched: 2. This CDR3 has 15 residues. The CDR3 DNA follows: TGTGCCAGCAGCCTAGCGGGAGTTTCCTACAATGAGCAGTTCTTC. This codes for CASSLAGVSYNEQFF.

Details on this clone: The sample contains more than one DNA sequence encoding this CDR3. The gene calls are TRBV18 and TRBJ2-7; TRBD1 aligns across 7 bases. The CDR3 has 12 amino acids. Germline values: CDR1 KGHSH, CDR2 LQKENI. Unmatched junction bases numbered 5, after V lost 6 bases and J lost 6 bases. CDR3 sequence reads: CASSPTGVEQYF. The CDR3 nucleotides read TGTGCCAGCTCCCCCACAGGGGTCGAGCAGTACTTC. The variable domain in full, with the rest retrieved from reference TRBV18 and TRBJ2-7, is NAGVMQNPRHLVRRRGQEARLRCSPMKGHSHVYWYRQLPEEGLKFMVYLQKENIIDESGMPKERFSAEFPKEGPSILRIQQVVRGDSAAYFCASSPTGVEQYFGPGTRLTVT.

This rearrangement joins TRBV20-1 to TRBJ2-5; the D is unclear. Deletions cut 6 bases from V and 1 base from J, with 6 bases between. The V gene's germline CDR1 is DFQATT and CDR2 SNEGSKA (reference sequence). The CDR3 consists of 11 residues. CDR3 nucleotides: TGCAGTGCACCTATCCAAGAGACCCAGTACTTC. The encoded protein is CSAPIQETQYF.

This clone has just one count. This sequence joins TRBV7-2 and TRBJ2-3; 8 nucleotides align to TRBD2. Germline loops: CDR1 SGHTA, CDR2 FQGNSA. The CDR3 loop spans 16 amino acids. V lost 5 bases and J lost 2; bases outside the gene matches: 9. The CDR3 DNA is TGTGCCAGCAGCCGCCAGTCGCGGGAGGTCACAGATACGCAGTATTTT. Amino acids: CASSRQSREVTDTQYF.

The count of this clone is one. This chain uses TRBV7-9 with TRBJ2-3; D is unresolved. Germline lookup yields CDR1 SEHNR and CDR2 FQNEAQ (reference sequence). V was trimmed by 3 bases and J by 0 bases, leaving 4 bases between them. The CDR3 has 13 amino acids. Here the CDR3 reads CASSFQSTDTQYF. The DNA for the CDR3 is TGTGCCAGCAGCTTCCAGAGCACAGATACGCAGTATTTT.

This chain joins TRBV18 and TRBJ2-6, with D tentatively TRBD1 (6 bases). Germline lookup yields CDR1 KGHSH and CDR2 LQKENI. Between the trimmed V and J ends, which lost 6 bases and 4 bases, there was a span of 10 bases. CDR3 length equals 14 residues. As DNA, the CDR3 is TGTGCCAGCTCCACAGGGTTGGGGGCCAACGTCCTGACTTTC. Translated: CASSTGLGANVLTF.

V and J are TRBV9 and TRBJ2-2; a weak D match, TRBD2 (6 bases). The CDR3 is 17 amino acids. Germline V gene data show CDR1 as SGDLS and CDR2 as YYNGEE. V dropped 4 bases and J dropped 4 bases, with 20 bases sitting between them. DNA for the CDR3: TGTGCCAGCAGCATCCCGGGCGGGGCAGGGAGCACCGGGGAGCTGTTTTTT. Translation: CASSIPGGAGSTGELFF.

This clone has just one count. The chain employs TRBV9 and TRBJ1-3; no clear D gene. V was clipped by 4 bases and J by 0 bases, with 14 bases between them. CDR1 SGDLS and CDR2 YYNGEE come from the germline V gene. The CDR3 sequence is 16 residues long. The DNA of the CDR3 is TGTGCCAGCAGCTTCGGGCCTCCATCCTCTGGAAACACCATATATTTT. Its protein is CASSFGPPSSGNTIYF.

Worth noting for this clone: A read error may produce the germline difference seen at one junction end. The CDR3, as DNA: TGTGCCAGCAGCCTAGCTCCAGGGGGAGAGACCCAGTACTTC. Its protein is CASSLAPGGETQYF. J is TRBJ2-5 and V is TRBV7-6; 7 positions match TRBD1. The CDR3 runs to 14 residues. CDR1 is SGHVS and CDR2 is FNYEAQ in the germline V gene.

The V and J genes are TRBV29-1 and TRBJ2-1, with TRBD2 matching over 13 bases. J gave up 7 bases and V 4 bases, and 10 bases lay outside the gene matches. The CDR3 sequence is 16 residues long. Germline V gene data show CDR1 as SQVTM and CDR2 as ANQGSEA. The CDR3 region has the DNA TGCAGCGTTGGGGGGACTAGCGGGAACCTCGGGAATGAGCAGTTCTTC. Its translation: CSVGGTSGNLGNEQFF.

The chain employs TRBV14 and TRBJ2-7; TRBD2 aligns across 13 bases. Germline lookup yields CDR1 SGHDN and CDR2 FVKESK. The CDR3 contains 15 residues. V shed 4 bases, J shed 3 bases, and the junction held 3 bases outside the gene matches. The CDR3 protein is CASSRTSGSFYEQYF. DNA for the CDR3: TGTGCCAGCAGCCGGACTAGCGGGAGTTTCTACGAGCAGTACTTC. The whole variable domain, remainder taken from reference TRBV14 and TRBJ2-7, is EAGVTQFPSHSVIEKGQTVTLRCDPISGHDNLYWYRRVMGKEIKFLLHFVKESKQDESGMPNNRFLAERTGGTYSTLKVQPAELEDSGVYFCASSRTSGSFYEQYFGPGTRLTVT.

The table lists this clone with a count of one. The chain joins TRBV25-1 to TRBJ2-5; TRBD1 agrees at 7 bases. Trimming took 3 bases from V and 5 from J; bases not matched to a gene: 9. CDR3 length: 15 amino acids. CDR1 and CDR2 from the germline V gene are MGHDK and SYGVNS. The CDR3, as DNA: TGTGCCAGCAGTGACCCCCCACCGGGACAGGAGACCCAGTACTTC. This sequence encodes CASSDPPPGQETQYF.

The V call is TRBV7-2, the J call TRBJ2-1, with TRBD2 matching over 8 bases. Trimming took 4 bases from V and 7 from J; bases not matched to a gene: 18. The CDR3 has 18 residues. Germline V gene data show CDR1 as SGHTA and CDR2 as FQGNSA. The CDR3, as DNA: TGTGCCAGCAGCTCAGGGGACGGGAGGGCCCTCGGGGGGAATGAGCAGTTCTTC. It yields the protein CASSSGDGRALGGNEQFF.

The gene calls are TRBV6-5 and TRBJ1-4; D is unclear. Trimming pared 2 bases from V and 0 bases from J, leaving 10 bases between. Germline lookup yields CDR1 MNHEY and CDR2 SVGAGI. This CDR3 region has 16 residues. Here the CDR3 DNA reads TGTGCCAGCAGTTACCAGCAGCGGCCAACTAATGAAAAACTGTTTTTT. It translates to CASSYQQRPTNEKLFF.

V gene TRBV25-1 combines with J gene TRBJ2-5, with 9 positions matching TRBD2. Germline lookup yields CDR1 MGHDK and CDR2 SYGVNS. The CDR3 consists of 14 residues. V shed 1 base, J shed 5 bases, and the junction held 2 bases outside the gene matches. The CDR3 DNA sequence: TGTGCCAGCAGTGAATTCAGCGGGAGGGAGACCCAGTACTTC. It encodes CASSEFSGRETQYF.

CDR3 DNA: TGTGCCAGCAGCTTAGATCTAGGGAGCGCTGAAGCTTTCTTT. Its translation: CASSLDLGSAEAFF. The chain couples TRBV11-2 to TRBJ1-1; no reliable D call. CDR3 length: 14 amino acids. CDR1 and CDR2 (germline): SGHAT, FQNNGV. V was clipped by 0 bases and J by 6 bases, with 11 bases between them.

V is TRBV5-4 and J is TRBJ1-1; 7 positions match TRBD1. Germline V CDR1 and CDR2: SGHNT, YYREEE (reference sequence). This CDR3 has 16 residues. The ends lost 4 bases at V and 4 bases at J; junction bases unmatched: 13. This CDR3 reads CASSPGPQGRGTEAFF. DNA for the CDR3: TGTGCCAGCAGCCCGGGACCACAGGGGCGGGGCACTGAAGCTTTCTTT.

The rearrangement links TRBV14 to TRBJ2-5; D perhaps matches TRBD1 (6 bases). This CDR3 is 18 amino acids long. V dropped 8 bases and J dropped 3 bases, with 28 bases sitting between them. CDR1 is SGHDN, CDR2 FVKESK, per germline. The CDR3 DNA follows: TGTGCCAGCTCACAACCGCCTCTTACAGGGTATGGGAAAGAGACCCAGTACTTC. This sequence encodes CASSQPPLTGYGKETQYF. Full variable domain (remainder filled in from reference TRBV14 and TRBJ2-5): EAGVTQFPSHSVIEKGQTVTLRCDPISGHDNLYWYRRVMGKEIKFLLHFVKESKQDESGMPNNRFLAERTGGTYSTLKVQPAELEDSGVYFCASSQPPLTGYGKETQYFGPGTRLLVL.

The count of this clone is one. This chain uses TRBV7-9 with TRBJ2-7; D might be TRBD1 (6 bases). Germline CDR1 SEHNR, CDR2 FQNEAQ (reference sequence). Trimming removed 5 bases from V and 3 bases from J, with 17 bases in between. The CDR3 extends over 15 amino acids. CDR3 sequence (DNA): TGTGCCAGCAGCCCGGCGTCTGTACAGGGCTACGAGCAGTACTTC. Translating it yields CASSPASVQGYEQYF.

This clone has just one count. The chain links TRBV29-1 to TRBJ2-2, with D maybe TRBD2 (6 bases). Trimming pared 6 bases from V and 5 bases from J, leaving 13 bases between. The CDR3 contains 13 residues. The germline V gene encodes CDR1 SQVTM and CDR2 ANQGSEA. The CDR3 region is CSVRDWRTGELFF. The CDR3 nucleotides are TGCAGCGTACGGGACTGGCGGACCGGGGAGCTGTTTTTT.

The rearrangement links TRBV5-4 to TRBJ2-3; maybe TRBD2 (6 bases). The CDR3 covers 16 residues. The V gene lost 3 bases and the J gene lost 1 base, with 15 bases spanning the gap. Germline loops: CDR1 SGHNT, CDR2 YYREEE (reference sequence). The CDR3 DNA reads as TGTGCCAGCAGCTCGCCGCTAGCGCTAGGCACAGATACGCAGTATTTT. Protein: CASSSPLALGTDTQYF.

Note on this clone: The same CDR3 can be traced to other DNA sequences in this sample. The chain carries TRBV5-1 and TRBJ2-7; D might be TRBD2 (5 bases). The CDR3 extends over 14 amino acids. V was trimmed by 1 base and J by 4 bases, leaving 12 bases between them. CDR1 and CDR2 (germline): SGHRS, YFSETQ. The CDR3 region has the DNA TGCGCCAGCAGCTTGAAAGGAGGAAGTTACGAGCAGTACTTC. The encoded protein is CASSLKGGSYEQYF.

This chain joins TRBV19 and TRBJ2-7; 9 bases align to TRBD2. The CDR3 runs to 16 residues. The V gene end was trimmed by 6 bases and the J gene end by 5 bases; junction bases not matched to a gene: 14. CDR1 is LNHDA and CDR2 is SQIVND in the germline V gene (reference sequence). The CDR3 is CASRPRGASGKDEQYF. The CDR3 DNA is TGTGCCAGTAGACCCAGGGGGGCTAGCGGGAAGGACGAGCAGTACTTC.

Concerning this clone: This sample includes further DNA sequences coding for the same CDR3. The rearrangement links TRBV9 to TRBJ2-1; the match to TRBD2 covers 7 bases. V lost 2 bases to trimming and J lost 3 bases; unmatched junction nucleotides: 2. In germline, CDR1 is SGDLS, CDR2 YYNGEE. This CDR3 spans 14 amino acids. The CDR3: CASSVSGGYNEQFF. Written as DNA, the CDR3 is TGTGCCAGCAGCGTTTCGGGAGGCTACAATGAGCAGTTCTTC.

The CDR3 DNA reads as TGTGCCAGCAGTCCTAGAGGGACAGGCGGTTACAATGAGCAGTTCTTC. Amino acids: CASSPRGTGGYNEQFF. This chain links TRBV7-2 with TRBJ2-1; 8 nucleotides align to TRBD1. The CDR3 has 16 amino acids. The trim removed 6 bases at V and 4 bases at J, leaving 11 bases unmatched. Per the germline V gene, CDR1 is SGHTA and CDR2 is FQGNSA.

The rearrangement uses TRBV29-1 and TRBJ1-3; TRBD1 matches at 8 bases. The germline gives CDR1 SQVTM, CDR2 ANQGSEA. The CDR3 is made up of 14 amino acids. J lost 7 bases, V lost 6 bases, and 11 bases had no gene match. The CDR3 here is CSVNLQGVGNTIYF. In DNA, the CDR3 is TGCAGCGTCAATCTACAGGGGGTCGGCAACACCATATATTTT.

Turning to this clone: Other DNA sequences of this sample code for an identical CDR3. The genes are TRBV2 and TRBJ1-5; possibly TRBD1 for D (5 bases). V was trimmed by 6 bases and J by 7 bases, leaving 10 bases between them. CDR3 length equals 12 residues. CDR1 is SNHLY and CDR2 is FYNNEI in the germline V gene. CDR3 in amino acids: CASRGEGQPQHF. The CDR3, as DNA: TGTGCCAGCAGGGGGGAAGGACAGCCCCAGCATTTT.

V and J are TRBV28 and TRBJ2-7; D is perhaps TRBD1 (6 bases). Germline V CDR1 and CDR2: MDHEN, SYDVKM. Trimming pared 1 base from V and 11 bases from J, leaving 15 bases between. This CDR3 has 13 residues. CDR3 in amino acids: CASSLSRDRREYF. In DNA, the CDR3 is TGTGCCAGCAGTTTATCCCGAGACAGGCGGGAGTACTTC.

The chain recombines TRBV11-3 with TRBJ2-1; D is undetermined. The CDR3 is 11 amino acids. Germline V gene lookup returns CDR1 SGHNT and CDR2 YENEEA. Trimming removed 5 bases from V and 7 bases from J, with 6 bases in between. CDR3 loop: CASSQRNEQFF. In DNA form, the CDR3 reads TGTGCCAGCAGCCAACGGAATGAGCAGTTCTTC.

The chain combines TRBV4-3 with TRBJ2-7, with D perhaps matching TRBD1 or TRBD2 (6 bases each). V was trimmed by 4 bases and J by 0 bases, leaving 13 bases between them. The CDR3 is 15 amino acids. Germline CDR1 is LGHNA and CDR2 is YSLEER. CDR3 amino acids: CASSRGAESSYEQYF. CDR3 nucleotide sequence: TGCGCCAGCAGCCGGGGGGCAGAAAGCTCCTACGAGCAGTACTTC.

V and J are TRBV7-6 and TRBJ2-7; TRBD1 is a possible D gene (6 bases). Trimming took off 3 bases at V and 2 bases at J, with 8 bases between the two ends. The germline V gene has CDR1 SGHVS and CDR2 FNYEAQ. The CDR3 runs 13 residues. The CDR3 bases are TGTGCCAGCAGCTTGGACAGTACCTACGAGCAGTACTTC. This codes for CASSLDSTYEQYF.